The 23 T cell receptor beta chains given below trace back to one sample, sequenced in a study of shared clonotypes between healthy human individuals. Assay: immunoSEQ multiplex PCR; the TCRdb copy retains only in-frame clones and omits some. The data hold about 500,000 clones, with about 74% observed a single time. Sample: PBMCs. These receptors all come from a woman between 40 and 55 years old in good health. Some clones in this sample may be carry-over from other donors' samples.

The rearrangement uses TRBV6-9 and TRBJ1-5; 8 nucleotides line up with TRBD1. Trimming at V came to 1 base and at J to 0 bases, leaving 20 bases not matched to a gene. The CDR3 contains 22 residues. Germline loops: CDR1 MNHGY, CDR2 SVAAGI. The CDR3 region has the DNA TGTGCCAGCAGTTATTTAAACCGGGGGCAGGGGGCGTCCCGGGATAGCAATCAGCCCCAGCATTTT. Protein product: CASSYLNRGQGASRDSNQPQHF.

This sequence joins TRBV30 and TRBJ2-5; the match to TRBD2 covers 14 bases. Germline loops: CDR1 GTSNPN, CDR2 SVGIG (reference sequence). V trimming: 7 bases; J trimming: 5 bases; junction bases outside the gene matches: 9. The CDR3 is made up of 15 amino acids. Here the CDR3 DNA reads TGTGCCTCGACGACTAGCGGGAGGGTGGGGGAGACCCAGTACTTC. It is translated as CASTTSGRVGETQYF.

This clone appeared a few times. This chain joins TRBV11-3 and TRBJ1-3; D is perhaps TRBD1 (5 bases). Per germline, CDR1 SGHNT and CDR2 YENEEA. The V end was cut by 7 bases, the J end by 8 bases, with 12 bases between. This CDR3 contains 12 residues. The CDR3 here is CASKGRSDTIYF. The CDR3 region has the DNA TGTGCCAGCAAGGGACGGAGTGACACCATATATTTT.

The chain joins TRBV7-2 to TRBJ2-2, with D possibly being TRBD2 (6 bases). The CDR3 is 15 residues long. CDR1 is SGHTA and CDR2 is FQGNSA in the germline V gene. The germline V and J ends were trimmed by 4 bases and 7 bases, with 16 bases remaining between them. In nucleotides, the CDR3 is TGTGCCAGCAGCTACCGTCGGGAGTCTGTCGGGGAGCTGTTTTTT. Translation: CASSYRRESVGELFF.

The chain employs TRBV5-1 and TRBJ2-1; 15 bases align to TRBD2. V trimming: 1 base; J trimming: 5 bases; junction bases outside the gene matches: 1. Germline-derived CDR1 and CDR2 are SGHRS and YFSETQ. The CDR3 loop spans 16 amino acids. The CDR3 nucleotides are TGCGCCAGCAGCTTGCGGACTAGCGGGAGGGACAATGAGCAGTTCTTC. This codes for CASSLRTSGRDNEQFF.

About this clone itself: Only one base separates this from a far larger clonotype, so it likely reflects a read error. The chain combines TRBV29-1 with TRBJ2-7; D is possibly TRBD1 or TRBD2 (6 bases each). Germline CDR1 is SQVTM and CDR2 is ANQGSEA. The length of the CDR3 is 14 residues. The CDR3 DNA reads TGCAGCGTGGGGGCTGGGCGGGAACCCTACGGGCAGTACTTC. Its translation: CSVGAGREPYGQYF.

This rearrangement joins TRBV2 to TRBJ1-2; possible D gene TRBD1, 6 bases. CDR3 length equals 12 residues. The V gene lost 6 bases and the J gene lost 8 bases, with 13 bases spanning the gap. CDR1 is SNHLY and CDR2 is FYNNEI in the germline V gene. The DNA for the CDR3 is TGTGCCAGCAGGGACAGAGGGATAGGCTACACCTTC. This gives the protein CASRDRGIGYTF.

V and J are TRBV19 and TRBJ1-1, with 12 nucleotides matching TRBD1. Germline assignment: CDR1 LNHDA and CDR2 SQIVND (reference sequence). The ends lost 9 bases at V and 4 bases at J; junction bases unmatched: 15. The CDR3 extends over 17 amino acids. CDR3 sequence: CASQRGPGQGASTEAFF. CDR3 coding DNA: TGTGCCAGCCAGAGGGGGCCGGGACAGGGGGCATCCACTGAAGCTTTCTTT.

The rearrangement uses TRBV30 and TRBJ2-3; D is unresolved. This CDR3 has 13 amino acids. V lost 3 bases, J lost 3 bases, and 10 bases lay in between. Germline V gene data show CDR1 as GTSNPN and CDR2 as SVGIG (reference sequence). The CDR3 bases are TGTGCCTGGAGCCTCGCCGGGACAGATACGCAGTATTTT. Translated: CAWSLAGTDTQYF.

The chain recombines TRBV19 with TRBJ1-2; TRBD1 aligns across 8 bases. Germline CDR1 reads LNHDA; CDR2 reads SQIVND (reference sequence). V dropped 6 bases and J dropped 1; count of bases not matched to a gene: 4. The CDR3 contains 14 residues. CDR3 sequence (DNA): TGTGCCAGTAGGCAGACAGGGGATAACTATGGCTACACCTTC. Amino acids: CASRQTGDNYGYTF.

This clone was recorded once. V usage is TRBV27 and J usage is TRBJ1-4, with 7 bases aligning to TRBD1. The germline CDR1 and CDR2 sequences are MNHEY and SMNVEV (reference sequence). The CDR3 consists of 15 residues. V lost 5 bases, J lost 4 bases, and 7 bases stayed unmatched. CDR3 DNA sequence: TGTGCCAGCAGTATCAGGGGGACTAATAATGAAAAACTGTTTTTT. Its protein product is CASSIRGTNNEKLFF.

The J gene is TRBJ2-5, the V gene TRBV2; D is uncertain. V was pared by 6 bases and J by 5 bases, with 10 bases between. CDR1 is SNHLY, CDR2 FYNNEI, per germline. CDR3 size: 12 residues. The CDR3 loop is CASSALEETQYF. The CDR3 DNA sequence: TGTGCCAGCAGCGCCCTCGAGGAGACCCAGTACTTC. Variable domain in full (rest from reference TRBV2 and TRBJ2-5): EPEVTQTPSHQVTQMGQEVILRCVPISNHLYFYWYRQILGQKVEFLVSFYNNEISEKSEIFDDQFSVERPDGSNFTLKIRSTKLEDSAMYFCASSALEETQYFGPGTRLLVL.

This clone occurred a few times. The genes are TRBV5-8 and TRBJ2-2; 10 bases agree with TRBD2. The CDR3 spans 19 residues. In germline, CDR1 is SGHTS, CDR2 YDEGEE. V gave up 0 bases and J gave up 2 bases; unmatched junction bases: 10. The CDR3 coding sequence is TGTGCCAGCAGCTTGGTTTCACTAGCGGGACCTAGAAACACCGGGGAGCTGTTTTTT. It codes for CASSLVSLAGPRNTGELFF.

The chain has TRBV28 and TRBJ1-2, with a possible D match to TRBD1 (6 bases). Germline V gene sequence: CDR1 MDHEN, CDR2 SYDVKM. The CDR3 sequence is 15 residues long. Trimming removed 3 bases from V and 8 bases from J, with 19 bases in between. The CDR3 region is CASSFPWGGQSGYTF. The CDR3, as DNA: TGTGCCAGCAGTTTCCCTTGGGGGGGGCAGAGCGGCTACACCTTC.

This chain connects TRBV2 to TRBJ1-1; no definite D call. CDR1 SNHLY and CDR2 FYNNEI come from the germline V gene. V was shortened by 8 bases and J by 5 bases, with 6 bases between the two germline ends. The CDR3 has 10 amino acids. Here the CDR3 reads CASAQTEAFF. The DNA for the CDR3 is TGTGCCAGCGCCCAAACTGAAGCTTTCTTT.

This sequence joins TRBV27 and TRBJ2-2; D gene unclear. The V end lost 6 bases, the J end lost 5 bases, and 13 bases lay between the germline ends. This CDR3 is 14 amino acids long. Germline V CDR1 and CDR2: MNHEY, SMNVEV (reference sequence). CDR3 nucleotides: TGTGCCAGCAGGCCCCGGTTTGAAACCGGGGAGCTGTTTTTT. It specifies CASRPRFETGELFF.

The chain joins TRBV7-9 to TRBJ2-7, with 7 nucleotides matching TRBD1. The junction had 9 bases not matched to a gene; V was cut back by 1 base and J by 3 bases. The CDR3 runs 16 residues. Germline V gene sequence: CDR1 SEHNR, CDR2 FQNEAQ (reference sequence). The DNA of the CDR3 is TGTGCCAGCAGCTTAGTTCCGAGGGACAGTCTCTACGAGCAGTACTTC. This sequence encodes CASSLVPRDSLYEQYF.

The V gene is TRBV30, the J gene TRBJ2-1; 13 nucleotides align to TRBD2. The CDR3 runs to 15 residues. The J segment lost 6 bases and the V segment lost 4 bases, leaving 6 bases of the junction unmatched. CDR1 is GTSNPN, CDR2 SVGIG, per germline (reference sequence). The CDR3 loop is CAWTQGLAGINEQFF. Here the CDR3 DNA reads TGTGCCTGGACCCAGGGACTAGCGGGGATCAATGAGCAGTTCTTC.

In this sample, this clone turned up once. The rearrangement joins TRBV7-9 to TRBJ2-7; D may be TRBD2 (6 bases). Trimming removed 5 bases at V and 0 bases at J, with 11 bases between. CDR1 SEHNR and CDR2 FQNEAQ come from the germline V gene (reference sequence). The CDR3 consists of 14 residues. The CDR3, as DNA: TGTGCCAGCAGCCAATCCGGGAGCTCCTACGAGCAGTACTTC. The encoded protein is CASSQSGSSYEQYF. The whole variable domain, filled in from reference TRBV7-9 and TRBJ2-7, reads DTGVSQNPRHKITKRGQNVTFRCDPISEHNRLYWYRQTLGQGPEFLTYFQNEAQLEKSRLLSDRFSAERPKGSFSTLEIQRTEQGDSAMYLCASSQSGSSYEQYFGPGTRLTVT.

This sequence joins TRBV30 and TRBJ2-2, with no clear D. The CDR3 length is 12 residues. Germline V gene sequence: CDR1 GTSNPN, CDR2 SVGIG (reference sequence). The V end was cut by 0 bases, the J end by 7 bases, with 6 bases between. The CDR3 DNA sequence: TGTGCCTGGAGTGTCAACGTCGGGGAGCTGTTTTTT. Translating gives CAWSVNVGELFF.

This chain uses TRBV28 with TRBJ2-3; 13 bases agree with TRBD2. Germline V lookup: CDR1 MDHEN, CDR2 SYDVKM. This CDR3 is 17 amino acids long. V shed 5 bases and J 3 bases; nucleotides not matched to a gene: 8. The CDR3 here is CASSARTSGRLTDTQYF. The CDR3 DNA sequence: TGTGCCAGCAGTGCCCGGACTAGCGGGAGATTGACAGATACGCAGTATTTT.

With respect to this clone: A far larger clone is a single base away, which makes a read error likely. This sample includes further DNA sequences coding for the same CDR3. The chain uses TRBV20-1 and TRBJ2-3; 11 bases are shared with TRBD2. The germline V gene has CDR1 DFQATT and CDR2 SNEGSKA (reference sequence). The CDR3 is 11 residues long. Here the CDR3 reads CSALGTSGVPF. The DNA for the CDR3 is TGCAGTGCCCTTGGGACTAGCGGAGTCCCTTTT.

This clone was seen a single time. The chain uses TRBV13 and TRBJ2-3; D is ambiguous. V lost 5 bases, J lost 2 bases, and 11 bases lay in between. The CDR3 has 14 residues. Germline assignment: CDR1 PRHDT and CDR2 FYEKMQ (reference sequence). CDR3 sequence: CASSPTGPTDTQYF. The CDR3 DNA reads TGTGCCAGCAGCCCCACGGGCCCCACAGATACGCAGTATTTT.